The rows below give T cell receptor beta chains drawn from one sample of a study of T cell responses to AZD1222 COVID-19 vaccine. Repertoires were generated with immunoSEQ multiplex PCR, while TCRdb's copy carries only in-frame clones and drops some. The profile shows some 150,000 clones, over 75% of them singletons. This sample comprised peripheral blood, obtained 28 days after the second dose of the MenACWY control vaccine. These receptor sequences come from an adult who received the MenACWY meningococcal vaccine as a control. Both conserved end residues are part of each CDR3. Fields, in order: J gene, clone size, V gene, D gene, CDR3 protein, CDR3 DNA. D genes are given only for firm matches. Expanded clones get a size class; other rows say once, few or many, or leave the size out.

J gene: TRBJ1-2; clone size: -; V gene: TRBV28; D gene: -; CDR3 protein: CASSFGVDGYTF; CDR3 DNA: TGTGCCAGCAGTTTCGGGGTGGACGGCTACACCTTC
J gene: TRBJ1-2; clone size: -; V gene: TRBV2; D gene: -; CDR3 protein: CAAGAGWGYTF; CDR3 DNA: TGTGCCGCAGGAGCAGGATGGGGCTACACCTTC
J gene: TRBJ2-3; clone size: -; V gene: TRBV15; D gene: -; CDR3 protein: CATSNAEGAGASDTQYF; CDR3 DNA: TGTGCCACCAGCAACGCAGAGGGGGCGGGGGCATCAGATACGCAGTATTTT
J gene: TRBJ1-6; clone size: once; V gene: TRBV5-4; D gene: -; CDR3 protein: CASSLGRSYNSPLHF; CDR3 DNA: TGTGCCAGCAGCTTGGGACGGAGCTATAATTCACCCCTCCACTTT
J gene: TRBJ1-3; clone size: -; V gene: TRBV5-4; D gene: -; CDR3 protein: CASSPTGTGNTIYF; CDR3 DNA: TGTGCCAGCAGCCCCACAGGGACTGGAAACACCATATATTTT
J gene: TRBJ1-5; clone size: -; V gene: TRBV12-3/TRBV12-4; D gene: -; CDR3 protein: CASSLQNQPQHF; CDR3 DNA: TGTGCCAGCAGTTTACAGAATCAGCCCCAGCATTTT
J gene: TRBJ1-6; clone size: -; V gene: TRBV19; D gene: -; CDR3 protein: CASSSQVSPLHF; CDR3 DNA: TGTGCCAGTAGTAGTCAGGTTTCACCCCTCCACTTT
J gene: TRBJ1-2; clone size: -; V gene: TRBV19; D gene: -; CDR3 protein: CASSPTAVYGYTF; CDR3 DNA: TGTGCCAGTAGCCCTACAGCGGTCTATGGCTACACCTTC
J gene: TRBJ1-4; clone size: -; V gene: TRBV9; D gene: -; CDR3 protein: CASSPQGLGEKLFF; CDR3 DNA: TGTGCCAGCAGCCCTCAGGGGTTGGGAGAAAAACTGTTTTTT
J gene: TRBJ2-2; clone size: once; V gene: TRBV7-8; D gene: TRBD1; CDR3 protein: CASSQAGTGPGELFF; CDR3 DNA: TGTGCCAGCAGCCAAGCAGGGACAGGGCCCGGGGAGCTGTTTTTT
J gene: TRBJ1-4; clone size: -; V gene: TRBV5-1; D gene: TRBD1; CDR3 protein: CASQGDRAYEKLFF; CDR3 DNA: TGCGCCAGCCAAGGGGACAGGGCATATGAAAAACTGTTTTTT
J gene: TRBJ1-2; clone size: -; V gene: TRBV5-4; D gene: TRBD1; CDR3 protein: CASSFGQGAYNYGYTF; CDR3 DNA: TGTGCCAGCAGCTTCGGACAGGGGGCATATAACTATGGCTACACCTTC
J gene: TRBJ1-1; clone size: -; V gene: TRBV9; D gene: -; CDR3 protein: CASSASGVTEAFF; CDR3 DNA: TGTGCCAGCAGCGCCTCGGGGGTCACTGAAGCTTTCTTT
J gene: TRBJ2-1; clone size: -; V gene: TRBV10-1; D gene: -; CDR3 protein: CASSDGGVNEQFF; CDR3 DNA: TGCGCCAGCAGTGATGGGGGAGTCAATGAGCAGTTCTTC
J gene: TRBJ2-1; clone size: -; V gene: TRBV5-6; D gene: TRBD1; CDR3 protein: CASSLTGDIIYNEQFF; CDR3 DNA: TGTGCCAGCAGTCTGACAGGGGACATAATCTACAATGAGCAGTTCTTC
J gene: TRBJ2-1; clone size: -; V gene: TRBV5-4; D gene: TRBD2; CDR3 protein: CASSSAREVPNEQFF; CDR3 DNA: TGTGCCAGCAGCTCCGCGCGGGAGGTCCCCAATGAGCAGTTCTTC
J gene: TRBJ2-1; clone size: -; V gene: TRBV10-2; D gene: -; CDR3 protein: CASSVEEQFF; CDR3 DNA: TGCGCCAGCAGTGTTGAAGAGCAGTTCTTC
J gene: TRBJ1-1; clone size: -; V gene: TRBV5-4; D gene: -; CDR3 protein: CASSLQAMNTEAFF; CDR3 DNA: TGTGCCAGCAGCTTGCAGGCCATGAACACTGAAGCTTTCTTT
J gene: TRBJ2-6; clone size: -; V gene: TRBV7-2; D gene: -; CDR3 protein: CASSPGGYGANVLTF; CDR3 DNA: TGTGCCAGCAGCCCAGGAGGGTACGGGGCCAACGTCCTGACTTTC
J gene: TRBJ2-5; clone size: -; V gene: TRBV6-2/TRBV6-3; D gene: -; CDR3 protein: CASSLLPPGAGETQYF; CDR3 DNA: TGTGCCAGCAGCCTCTTACCGCCCGGGGCAGGGGAGACCCAGTACTTC
J gene: TRBJ2-3; clone size: few; V gene: TRBV20-1; D gene: TRBD2; CDR3 protein: CSASPRGGLAGVPSVLDTQYF; CDR3 DNA: TGCAGTGCTAGTCCCCGTGGGGGACTAGCGGGGGTGCCTTCAGTCTTAGATACGCAGTATTTT
J gene: TRBJ1-2; clone size: -; V gene: TRBV18; D gene: -; CDR3 protein: CASSPNTAPSGGYTF; CDR3 DNA: TGTGCCAGCTCACCAAATACGGCGCCTTCAGGTGGCTACACCTTC
J gene: TRBJ1-5; clone size: -; V gene: TRBV4-2; D gene: -; CDR3 protein: CASSQDLGGYNQPQHF; CDR3 DNA: TGTGCCAGCAGCCAAGATCTTGGGGGTTACAATCAGCCCCAGCATTTT
J gene: TRBJ1-1; clone size: -; V gene: TRBV6-5; D gene: TRBD1; CDR3 protein: CASRIGQGDTEAFF; CDR3 DNA: TGTGCCAGCAGAATCGGACAGGGTGACACTGAAGCTTTCTTT
J gene: TRBJ2-3; clone size: -; V gene: TRBV19; D gene: TRBD2; CDR3 protein: CASSLAGGLSTQYF; CDR3 DNA: TGTGCCAGTAGTCTAGCGGGGGGGCTTTCTACGCAGTATTTT
J gene: TRBJ1-2; clone size: -; V gene: TRBV7-2; D gene: -; CDR3 protein: CASSPGWTDYGYTF; CDR3 DNA: TGTGCCAGCAGCCCCGGTTGGACAGACTATGGCTACACCTTC
J gene: TRBJ2-5; clone size: -; V gene: TRBV9; D gene: TRBD2; CDR3 protein: CASSVALGEGLAGPATQYF; CDR3 DNA: TGTGCCAGCAGCGTAGCCCTTGGGGAGGGACTAGCGGGGCCAGCGACCCAGTACTTC
J gene: TRBJ1-2; clone size: few; V gene: TRBV7-2; D gene: TRBD1; CDR3 protein: CASSPRQGGSSNGYTF; CDR3 DNA: TGTGCCAGCAGCCCCCGACAGGGTGGGAGCAGTAATGGCTACACCTTC
J gene: TRBJ1-2; clone size: -; V gene: TRBV25-1; D gene: -; CDR3 protein: CASSQTPYGYTF; CDR3 DNA: TGTGCCAGCAGCCAGACGCCCTATGGCTACACCTTC
J gene: TRBJ1-5; clone size: -; V gene: TRBV7-9; D gene: -; CDR3 protein: CASSLGDAGNQPQHF; CDR3 DNA: TGTGCCAGCAGCTTAGGGGACGCGGGCAATCAGCCCCAGCATTTT
J gene: TRBJ2-5; clone size: -; V gene: TRBV12-3/TRBV12-4; D gene: -; CDR3 protein: CARDGETQYF; CDR3 DNA: TGTGCCAGGGATGGAGAGACCCAGTACTTC
J gene: TRBJ2-5; clone size: few; V gene: TRBV25-1; D gene: -; CDR3 protein: CASTHPGTRDQETQYF; CDR3 DNA: TGTGCCAGCACTCACCCCGGGACAAGGGACCAAGAGACCCAGTACTTC
J gene: TRBJ2-1; clone size: -; V gene: TRBV4-1; D gene: TRBD2; CDR3 protein: CASSQVGISGSPGSGEQFF; CDR3 DNA: TGCGCCAGCAGCCAAGTTGGGATTAGCGGGAGCCCCGGGTCGGGTGAGCAGTTCTTC
J gene: TRBJ2-7; clone size: -; V gene: TRBV7-9; D gene: TRBD2; CDR3 protein: CASSPPGLAELYEQYF; CDR3 DNA: TGTGCCAGCAGCCCCCCGGGACTAGCGGAACTCTACGAGCAGTACTTC
J gene: TRBJ2-1; clone size: once; V gene: TRBV2; D gene: TRBD2; CDR3 protein: CASSMGLAGGTNRDSYNEQFF; CDR3 DNA: TGTGCCAGCAGTATGGGACTAGCGGGGGGGACTAACAGGGATTCCTACAATGAGCAGTTCTTC
J gene: TRBJ1-2; clone size: -; V gene: TRBV6-1; D gene: TRBD1; CDR3 protein: CASSEMQGVNYGYTF; CDR3 DNA: TGTGCCAGCAGTGAAATGCAGGGGGTGAACTATGGCTACACCTTC
J gene: TRBJ1-2; clone size: -; V gene: TRBV29-1; D gene: -; CDR3 protein: CSVEAGGAYGYTF; CDR3 DNA: TGCAGCGTTGAAGCGGGGGGCGCCTATGGCTACACCTTC
J gene: TRBJ1-5; clone size: -; V gene: TRBV2; D gene: TRBD1; CDR3 protein: CASSTDRGNQPQHF; CDR3 DNA: TGTGCCAGCAGTACCGACAGGGGAAATCAGCCCCAGCATTTT
J gene: TRBJ2-1; clone size: -; V gene: TRBV5-1; D gene: TRBD1; CDR3 protein: CASSLIATGFDNEQFF; CDR3 DNA: TGCGCCAGCAGCTTGATAGCGACAGGGTTCGACAATGAGCAGTTCTTC
J gene: TRBJ2-1; clone size: -; V gene: TRBV10-2; D gene: -; CDR3 protein: CASSASGTVGEQFF; CDR3 DNA: TGCGCCAGCAGTGCTTCCGGGACGGTTGGTGAGCAGTTCTTC
J gene: TRBJ1-5; clone size: -; V gene: TRBV18; D gene: TRBD1; CDR3 protein: CASSPGSRGGNQPQHF; CDR3 DNA: TGTGCCAGCTCACCAGGTAGCAGGGGGGGCAATCAGCCCCAGCATTTT
J gene: TRBJ2-4; clone size: -; V gene: TRBV10-2; D gene: TRBD2; CDR3 protein: CASSGLAGGPLAKNIQYF; CDR3 DNA: TGCGCCAGCAGTGGACTAGCGGGGGGGCCTCTCGCCAAAAACATTCAGTACTTC
J gene: TRBJ1-3; clone size: -; V gene: TRBV12-3/TRBV12-4; D gene: -; CDR3 protein: CASSLRGNTIYF; CDR3 DNA: TGTGCCAGCAGTTTAAGGGGAAACACCATATATTTT